The rows below give T cell receptor beta chains drawn from one sample of a study of blood T cell repertoires in COVID-19. The repertoire was sequenced with immunoSEQ multiplex PCR; TCRdb's copy has only in-frame clones and lacks some. Among about 60,000 clones listed, about 90% were seen once. Sequenced: peripheral blood. The receptors originated from a human donor in a cohort sampled during active COVID-19. Each CDR3 is given with its conserved first and last residue. The D gene is left open where the match is weak. Size values are once, few and many counts, or a class for expanded clones, and some rows have none.

j_gene | abundance | d_gene | v_gene | CDR3nt | CDR3aa
TRBJ2-3 | - | - | TRBV30 | TGTGCCTGGAGTGTACTAGGGCCTACGCAGTATTTT | CAWSVLGPTQYF
TRBJ2-3 | - | TRBD2 | TRBV10-3 | TGTGCCATCAGGGCGGGACTAGCGGGATCAGATACGCAGTATTTT | CAIRAGLAGSDTQYF
TRBJ2-7 | - | TRBD1 | TRBV6-5 | TGTGCCAGCAGATTACTGGGGACAGGCCAGCAGTACTTC | CASRLLGTGQQYF
TRBJ1-1 | - | TRBD1 | TRBV3-1/TRBV3-2 | TGTGCCAGCAGCCAAGAGACAGGGGCAACTGAAGCTTTCTTT | CASSQETGATEAFF
TRBJ2-7 | - | - | TRBV6-1 | TGTGCCAGCAGTGAACTTGACAGGCTTTACTTC | CASSELDRLYF
TRBJ2-1 | - | TRBD2 | TRBV6-5 | TGTGCCAGCAGTTACGGAAGCGGGAGACACAATGAGCAGTTCTTC | CASSYGSGRHNEQFF
TRBJ1-3 | once | - | TRBV5-1 | TGCGCCAGCAGCCACCGGGACGGGAGCTCTGGAAACACCATATATTTT | CASSHRDGSSGNTIYF
TRBJ2-1 | - | TRBD2 | TRBV27 | TGTGCCAGCCTACCCCGAAATACCGGACTAGCCACCGGTGAGCAGTTCTTC | CASLPRNTGLATGEQFF
TRBJ2-1 | - | - | TRBV7-8 | TGTGCCAGCAGCTTAGCTAGACAAACTTTAGACAATGAGCAGTTCTTC | CASSLARQTLDNEQFF
TRBJ1-1 | - | - | TRBV12-3/TRBV12-4 | TGTGCCAGCAGTCCATCCAGCGCGATGAGGGCTTTCTTT | CASSPSSAMRAFF
TRBJ2-1 | - | - | TRBV28 | TGTGCCAGCAGTTTACACAAGGGACTCATAAATGAGCAGTTCTTC | CASSLHKGLINEQFF
TRBJ1-1 | - | - | TRBV3-1/TRBV3-2 | TGTGCCAGCAGCCAAGAAGGGGGTCTGAACACTGAAGCTTTCTTT | CASSQEGGLNTEAFF
TRBJ1-2 | - | TRBD1 | TRBV6-2/TRBV6-3 | TGTGCCAGCAGCCAGGACAGGGGATCTGGCTACACCTTC | CASSQDRGSGYTF
TRBJ2-2 | - | TRBD1 | TRBV5-8 | TGTGCCAGCAGTCTCTGGACAGGGCGAAACACCGGGGAGCTGTTTTTT | CASSLWTGRNTGELFF
TRBJ2-3 | - | TRBD2 | TRBV6-2/TRBV6-3 | TGTGCCAGCAGCCCTGTTGGCGGGAGGGGGCCAGATACGCAGTATTTT | CASSPVGGRGPDTQYF
TRBJ2-5 | - | - | TRBV24-1 | TGTGCCACCAGTGACGCCGGCCAAGAGACCCAGTACTTC | CATSDAGQETQYF
TRBJ2-1 | - | TRBD1 | TRBV9 | TGTGCCAGCAGCGTAGTTACAGGGGGGAATGAGCAGTTCTTC | CASSVVTGGNEQFF
TRBJ2-7 | few | TRBD1 | TRBV7-9 | TGTGCCAGCAGTGAGGACAGGGGGCCCTACGAGCAGTACTTC | CASSEDRGPYEQYF
TRBJ2-1 | once | TRBD1 | TRBV7-8 | TGTGCCAGCAGCTTTCGCGACAGGGCAGGTTCCTACAATGAGCAGTTCTTC | CASSFRDRAGSYNEQFF
TRBJ1-2 | - | TRBD1 | TRBV7-9 | TGTGCCAGCAGCTTATCACAGGGACAGGGCTACACCTTC | CASSLSQGQGYTF